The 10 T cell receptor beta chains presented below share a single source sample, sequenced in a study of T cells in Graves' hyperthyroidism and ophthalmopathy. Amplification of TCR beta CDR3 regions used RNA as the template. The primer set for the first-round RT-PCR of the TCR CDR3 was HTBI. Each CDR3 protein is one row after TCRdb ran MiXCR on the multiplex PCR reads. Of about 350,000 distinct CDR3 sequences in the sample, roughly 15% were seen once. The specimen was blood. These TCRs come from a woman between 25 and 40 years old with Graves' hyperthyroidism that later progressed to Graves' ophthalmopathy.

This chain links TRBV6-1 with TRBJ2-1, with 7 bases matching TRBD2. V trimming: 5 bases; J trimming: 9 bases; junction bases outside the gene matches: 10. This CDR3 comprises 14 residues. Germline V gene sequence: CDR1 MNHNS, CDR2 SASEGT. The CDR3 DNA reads TGTGCCAGCAGTTTGGCGGGAGAGTCCACTGAGCAGTTCTTC. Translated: CASSLAGESTEQFF.

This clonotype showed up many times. The CDR3 region is CASSIGDINTEAFF. The CDR3 coding sequence is TGTGCCAGCAGTATAGGGGATATCAACACTGAAGCTTTCTTT. The chain recombines TRBV6-1 with TRBJ1-1, with TRBD1 as a possible D gene (5 bases). The CDR3 length is 14 residues. Trimming removed 5 bases from V and 2 bases from J, with 12 bases in between. CDR1 and CDR2 (germline): MNHNS, SASEGT.

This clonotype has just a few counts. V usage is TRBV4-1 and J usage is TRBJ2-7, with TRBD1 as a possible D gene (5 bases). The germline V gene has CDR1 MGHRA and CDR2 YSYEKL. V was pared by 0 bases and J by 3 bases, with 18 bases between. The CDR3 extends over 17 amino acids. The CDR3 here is CASSQENSGIGRYEQYF. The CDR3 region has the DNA TGCGCCAGCAGCCAAGAGAATTCAGGGATCGGGCGCTACGAGCAGTACTTC.

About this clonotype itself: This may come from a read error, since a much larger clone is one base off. The CDR3 region is CASSETGLENTGELFF. Here the CDR3 DNA reads TGTGCCAGCAGTGAGACAGGCCTTGAGAACACCGGGGAGCTGTTTTTT. The chain is built from TRBV6-4 and TRBJ2-2, with a possible D match to TRBD1 (6 bases). Trimming stripped 3 bases from V and 1 base from J, with 12 bases between. The CDR3 sequence is 16 residues long. Germline CDR1 MRHNA, CDR2 SNTAGT.

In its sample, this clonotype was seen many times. The chain's CDR3 is CASSLYLNQPQHF. In DNA, the CDR3 is TGTGCCAGCAGTCTTTACCTAAATCAGCCCCAGCATTTT. The genes are TRBV27 and TRBJ1-5; D not certain. The ends were cut back, 5 bases at V and 4 bases at J, with 9 bases in the middle. The CDR3 runs 13 residues. Germline V CDR1 and CDR2: MNHEY, SMNVEV (reference sequence).

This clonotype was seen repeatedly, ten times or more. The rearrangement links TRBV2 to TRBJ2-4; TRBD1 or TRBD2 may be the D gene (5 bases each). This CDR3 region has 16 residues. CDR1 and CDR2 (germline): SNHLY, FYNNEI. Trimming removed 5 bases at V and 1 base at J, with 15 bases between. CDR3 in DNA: TGTGCCAGCAGTCCTATCGGGACGTTGGCCAAAAACATTCAGTACTTC. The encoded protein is CASSPIGTLAKNIQYF.

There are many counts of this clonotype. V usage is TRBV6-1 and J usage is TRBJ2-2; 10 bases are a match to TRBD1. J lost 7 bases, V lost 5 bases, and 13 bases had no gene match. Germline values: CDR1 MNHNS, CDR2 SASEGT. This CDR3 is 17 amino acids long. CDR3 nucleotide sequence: TGTGCCAGCAGTCCTTCTTCGGGACAGGGGAGTTACGGGGAGCTGTTTTTT. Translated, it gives CASSPSSGQGSYGELFF.

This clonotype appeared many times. The DNA for the CDR3 is TGCGCCAGCAGCCCGGGACAGGTCACCACTAATGAAAAACTGTTTTTT. It encodes CASSPGQVTTNEKLFF. The V call is TRBV5-1, the J call TRBJ1-4; 8 bases are a match to TRBD1. CDR3 length: 16 residues. The junction had 7 bases not matched to a gene; V was cut back by 4 bases and J by 2 bases. Germline values: CDR1 SGHRS, CDR2 YFSETQ.

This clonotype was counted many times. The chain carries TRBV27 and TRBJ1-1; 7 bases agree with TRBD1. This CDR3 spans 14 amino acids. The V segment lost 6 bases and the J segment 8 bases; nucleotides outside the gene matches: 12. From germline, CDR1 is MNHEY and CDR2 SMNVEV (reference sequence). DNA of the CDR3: TGTGCCAGCAGGAACCCAGGGGGTCGCGCCGAAGCTTTCTTT. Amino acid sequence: CASRNPGGRAEAFF.

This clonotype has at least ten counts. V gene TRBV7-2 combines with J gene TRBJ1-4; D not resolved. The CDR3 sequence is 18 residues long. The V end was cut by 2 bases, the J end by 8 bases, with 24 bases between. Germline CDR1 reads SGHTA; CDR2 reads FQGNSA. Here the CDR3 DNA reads TGTGCCAGCAGCTTAACCATGAACCCCGGTCTCAAGGGAGAAAAACTGTTTTTT. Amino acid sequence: CASSLTMNPGLKGEKLFF.